The sequence of this T cell receptor (beta chain) was determined in a study of blood T cells in healthy people across ages. This clonotype was seen more than once but under ten times. For the second PCR, which ran for roughly 6 to 11 cycles, a sample-barcoded 5' primer and a J-beta primer mix were used. Each CDR3 protein is one row after TCRdb ran MiXCR on the 5' RACE reads. In the table there are hundreds of thousands of distinct CDR3 sequences, about 26% of which are singletons. The CDR3 totals 15 residues. Deletions cut 1 base from V and 1 base from J, with 10 bases between. Germline V gene lookup returns CDR1 MNHNY and CDR2 SVGAGI (reference sequence). The sample also formed part of further work on T cells of mothers and their children.

The sample was blood. The clonotype originates from a boy between 10 and 17 years old in good health. V usage is TRBV6-6 and J usage is TRBJ2-5; D gene unclear. The DNA for the CDR3 is TGTGCCAGCAGTTACTTGCGCAGATCCCAAGAGACCCAGTACTTC. It specifies CASSYLRRSQETQYF.